A selection of T cell receptor beta chains follows, all from one sample in a study of blood T cells in healthy people across ages. TCRdb called the 5' RACE reads again in MiXCR, with one record for every CDR3 protein. Of approximately 810,000 distinct CDR3 sequences listed, under 30% were seen once; the top ten hold 17%. The sequenced material came from blood. These receptors were obtained from an elderly woman in good health. Each CDR3 is given without its conserved first and last residue.

TRBJ1-2,13,TRBV19,ASRDDSTANYGYT
TRBJ2-1,14,TRBV7-9,ASSLMVSRVGNEQF
TRBJ2-5,13,TRBV20-1,SAPNRASGRETQY
TRBJ2-7,11,TRBV6-2/TRBV6-3,AISVREKYEQY
TRBJ1-4,13,TRBV3-1,ASSQDLRLGEKLF
TRBJ1-1,13,TRBV12-3/TRBV12-4,ASSHRQGRSSEAF
TRBJ2-1,13,TRBV7-9,ASSLPSNRYNEQF
TRBJ2-5,11,TRBV29-1,SVDSFAGETQY
TRBJ2-2,13,TRBV11-2,ASRLAGGRTGELF
TRBJ2-1,13,TRBV6-1,ASSQDRGLLNEQF
TRBJ2-1,13,TRBV29-1,SVDPQGGPYNEQF
TRBJ1-3,13,TRBV7-2,ASSARNRETNTIY
TRBJ1-5,11,TRBV14,ASSRTANQPQH
TRBJ2-7,11,TRBV6-2/TRBV6-3,ASRTGQRWEQY
TRBJ2-5,9,TRBV20-1,SASLKETQY
TRBJ2-5,13,TRBV6-2/TRBV6-3,AGSYSRQGLEEQY